This note documents a single T cell receptor (beta chain) sequence. The treatment: preoperative locoregional IRX-2 cytokine immunotherapy. Patients received preoperative, locoregional IRX-2 cytokine immunotherapy in a phase Ib study. Profiling relied on immunoSEQ multiplex PCR, and the TCRdb table lists in-frame clones only, not all of them. The table has 30,000 to 35,000 clones, around 96% seen once. CDR3 length equals 15 residues. V was clipped by 2 bases and J by 4 bases, with 12 bases between them. The V gene's germline CDR1 is SGHAT and CDR2 FQNNGV. The sample belongs to a study of preoperative IRX-2 immunotherapy in early breast cancer.

This receptor was obtained from a human donor with breast cancer. The sample was acquired from a patient treated with IRX-2 immunotherapy. This rearrangement joins TRBV11-2 to TRBJ1-3; the D gene is possibly TRBD1 (6 bases). Here the CDR3 reads CASSLRGAGGNTIYF. The CDR3 DNA reads TGTGCCAGCAGCTTACGGGGGGCTGGAGGAAACACCATATATTTT.